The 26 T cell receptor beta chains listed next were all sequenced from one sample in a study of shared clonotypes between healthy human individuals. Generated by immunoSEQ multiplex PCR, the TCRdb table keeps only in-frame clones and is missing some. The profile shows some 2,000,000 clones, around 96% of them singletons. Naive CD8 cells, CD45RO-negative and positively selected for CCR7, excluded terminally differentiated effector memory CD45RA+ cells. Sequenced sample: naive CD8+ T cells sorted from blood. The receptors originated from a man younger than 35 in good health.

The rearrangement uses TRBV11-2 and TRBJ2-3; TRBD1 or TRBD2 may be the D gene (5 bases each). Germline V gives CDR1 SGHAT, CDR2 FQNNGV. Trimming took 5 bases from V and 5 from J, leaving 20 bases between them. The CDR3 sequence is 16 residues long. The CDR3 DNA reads TGTGCCAGCAGCCTCGCCCCGGGACGGTCCGAAGATACGCAGTATTTT. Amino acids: CASSLAPGRSEDTQYF.

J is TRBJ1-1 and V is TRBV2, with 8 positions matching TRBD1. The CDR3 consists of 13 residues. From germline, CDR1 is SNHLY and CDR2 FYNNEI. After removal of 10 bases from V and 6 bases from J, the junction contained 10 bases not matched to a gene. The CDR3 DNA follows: TGTGCCACTTTTGGACAGGGTTGGCCTGAAGCTTTCTTT. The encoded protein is CATFGQGWPEAFF.

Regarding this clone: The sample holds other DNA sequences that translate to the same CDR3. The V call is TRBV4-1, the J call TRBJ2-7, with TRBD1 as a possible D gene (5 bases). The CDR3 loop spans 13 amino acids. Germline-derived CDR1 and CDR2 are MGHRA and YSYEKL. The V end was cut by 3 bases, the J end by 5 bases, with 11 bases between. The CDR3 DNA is TGCGCCAGCAGCCAGGGCAGGGCCGACGAGCAGTACTTC. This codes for CASSQGRADEQYF.

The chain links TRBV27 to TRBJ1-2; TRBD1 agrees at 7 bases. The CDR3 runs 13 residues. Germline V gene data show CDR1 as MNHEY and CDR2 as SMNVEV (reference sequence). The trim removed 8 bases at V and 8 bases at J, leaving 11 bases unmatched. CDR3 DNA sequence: TGTGCCAGCGGGGGGACAGATCCTAACGGCTACACCTTC. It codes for CASGGTDPNGYTF.

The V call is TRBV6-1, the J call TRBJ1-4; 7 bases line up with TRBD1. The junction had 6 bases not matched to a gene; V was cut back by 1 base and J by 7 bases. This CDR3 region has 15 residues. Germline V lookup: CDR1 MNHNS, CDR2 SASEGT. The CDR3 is CASSEVTGLGEKLFF. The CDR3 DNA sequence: TGTGCCAGCAGTGAAGTGACAGGGTTAGGTGAAAAACTGTTTTTT.

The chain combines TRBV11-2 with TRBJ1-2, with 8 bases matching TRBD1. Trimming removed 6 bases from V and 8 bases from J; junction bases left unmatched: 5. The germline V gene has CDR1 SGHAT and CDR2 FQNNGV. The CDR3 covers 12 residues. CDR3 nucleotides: TGTGCCAGCAGTGGACAGGGTAGGGGCTACACCTTC. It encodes CASSGQGRGYTF.

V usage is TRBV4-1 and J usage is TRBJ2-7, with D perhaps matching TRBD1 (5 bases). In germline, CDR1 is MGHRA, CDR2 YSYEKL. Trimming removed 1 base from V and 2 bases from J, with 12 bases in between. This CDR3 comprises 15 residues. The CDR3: CASSQGSTVAYEQYF. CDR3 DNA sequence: TGCGCCAGCAGCCAAGGTTCGACAGTAGCCTACGAGCAGTACTTC.

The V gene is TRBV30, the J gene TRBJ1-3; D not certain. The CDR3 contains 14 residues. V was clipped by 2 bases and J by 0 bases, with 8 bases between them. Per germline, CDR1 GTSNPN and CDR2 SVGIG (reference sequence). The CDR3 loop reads CAWSPQTSGNTIYF. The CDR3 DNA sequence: TGTGCCTGGAGTCCGCAAACCTCTGGAAACACCATATATTTT.

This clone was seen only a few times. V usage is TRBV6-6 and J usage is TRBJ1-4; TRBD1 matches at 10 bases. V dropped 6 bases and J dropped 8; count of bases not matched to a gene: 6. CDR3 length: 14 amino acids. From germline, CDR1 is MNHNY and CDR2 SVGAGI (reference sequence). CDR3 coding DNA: TGTGCCAGCAGCCTGGGACAGGGGAGCGAAAAACTGTTTTTT. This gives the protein CASSLGQGSEKLFF.

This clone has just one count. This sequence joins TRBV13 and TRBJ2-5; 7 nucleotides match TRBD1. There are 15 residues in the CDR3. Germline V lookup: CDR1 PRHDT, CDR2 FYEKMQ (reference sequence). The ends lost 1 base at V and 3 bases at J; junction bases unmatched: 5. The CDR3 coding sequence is TGTGCCAGCAGCTTAGTCGGTCAGGGGGAAGAGACCCAGTACTTC. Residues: CASSLVGQGEETQYF.

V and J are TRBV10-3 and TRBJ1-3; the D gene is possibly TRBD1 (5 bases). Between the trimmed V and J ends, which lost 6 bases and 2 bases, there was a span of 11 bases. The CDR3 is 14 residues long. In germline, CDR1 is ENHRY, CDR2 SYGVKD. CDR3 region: CAIRGETPGNTIYF. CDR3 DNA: TGTGCCATCAGGGGGGAAACCCCTGGAAACACCATATATTTT.

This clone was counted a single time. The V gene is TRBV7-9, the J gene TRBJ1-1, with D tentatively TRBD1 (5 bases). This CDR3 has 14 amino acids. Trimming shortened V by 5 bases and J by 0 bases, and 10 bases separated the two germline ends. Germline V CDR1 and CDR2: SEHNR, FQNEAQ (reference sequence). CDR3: CASSGGDLNTEAFF. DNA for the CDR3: TGTGCCAGCAGCGGGGGAGATCTGAACACTGAAGCTTTCTTT.

The CDR3 DNA reads as TGCGCCAGCAGCCAAACCGCGCGGGGGTCCCAAGAGACCCAGTACTTC. This gives the protein CASSQTARGSQETQYF. The V gene is TRBV4-1, the J gene TRBJ2-5; 7 bases align to TRBD2. The germline CDR1 and CDR2 sequences are MGHRA and YSYEKL. The CDR3 loop spans 16 amino acids. The V and J ends lost 2 bases and 1 base, in that order; junction bases with no gene match: 7.

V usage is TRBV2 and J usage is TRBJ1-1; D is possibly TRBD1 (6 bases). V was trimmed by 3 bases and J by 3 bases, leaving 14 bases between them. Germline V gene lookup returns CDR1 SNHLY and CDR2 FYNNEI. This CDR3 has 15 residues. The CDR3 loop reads CASSDTTGGDTEAFF. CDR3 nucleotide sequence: TGTGCCAGCAGTGACACGACAGGAGGAGACACTGAAGCTTTCTTT. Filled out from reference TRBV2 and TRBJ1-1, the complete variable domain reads EPEVTQTPSHQVTQMGQEVILRCVPISNHLYFYWYRQILGQKVEFLVSFYNNEISEKSEIFDDQFSVERPDGSNFTLKIRSTKLEDSAMYFCASSDTTGGDTEAFFGQGTRLTVV.

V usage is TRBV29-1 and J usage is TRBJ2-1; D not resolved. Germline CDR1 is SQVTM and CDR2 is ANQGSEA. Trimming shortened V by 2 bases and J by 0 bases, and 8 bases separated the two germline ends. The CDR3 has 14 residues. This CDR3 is CSVELPSSYNEQFF. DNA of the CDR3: TGCAGCGTTGAACTACCCAGCTCCTACAATGAGCAGTTCTTC.

The CDR3 sequence: CASSLDGVTYDGYTF. The CDR3 DNA sequence: TGCGCCAGCAGCTTGGATGGGGTAACTTACGATGGCTACACCTTC. The rearrangement joins TRBV5-1 to TRBJ1-2; D remains unclear. This CDR3 is 15 amino acids long. Looked up from germline, CDR1 is SGHRS and CDR2 is YFSETQ. Deletions cut 0 bases from V and 6 bases from J, with 15 bases between.

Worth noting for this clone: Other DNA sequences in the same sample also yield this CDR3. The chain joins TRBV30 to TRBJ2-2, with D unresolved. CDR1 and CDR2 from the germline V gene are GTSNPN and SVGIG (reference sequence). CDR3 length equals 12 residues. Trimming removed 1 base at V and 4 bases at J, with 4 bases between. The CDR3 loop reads CAWSGGTGELFF. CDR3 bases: TGTGCCTGGAGTGGAGGCACCGGGGAGCTGTTTTTT.

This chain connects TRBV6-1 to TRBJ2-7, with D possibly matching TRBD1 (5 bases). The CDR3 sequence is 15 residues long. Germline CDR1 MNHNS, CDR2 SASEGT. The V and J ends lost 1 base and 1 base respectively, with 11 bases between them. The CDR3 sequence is CASSEGRALSYEQYF. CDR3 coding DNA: TGTGCCAGCAGTGAAGGCAGGGCACTTTCCTACGAGCAGTACTTC.

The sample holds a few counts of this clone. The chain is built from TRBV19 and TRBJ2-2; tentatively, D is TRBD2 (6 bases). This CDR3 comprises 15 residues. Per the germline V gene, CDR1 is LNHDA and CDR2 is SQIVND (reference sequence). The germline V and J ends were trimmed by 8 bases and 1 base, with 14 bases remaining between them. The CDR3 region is CASCRAGLNTGELFF. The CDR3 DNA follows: TGTGCCAGTTGCCGGGCGGGATTGAACACCGGGGAGCTGTTTTTT.

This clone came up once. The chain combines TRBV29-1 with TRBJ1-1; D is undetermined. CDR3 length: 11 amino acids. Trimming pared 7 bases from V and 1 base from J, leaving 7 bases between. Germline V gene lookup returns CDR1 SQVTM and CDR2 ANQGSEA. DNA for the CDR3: TGCAGCGGGGCCCAGAACACTGAAGCTTTCTTT. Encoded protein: CSGAQNTEAFF.

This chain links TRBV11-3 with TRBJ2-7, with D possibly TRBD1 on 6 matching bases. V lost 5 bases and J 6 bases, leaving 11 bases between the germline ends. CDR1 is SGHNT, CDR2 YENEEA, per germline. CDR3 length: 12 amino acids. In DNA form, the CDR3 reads TGTGCCAGCAGCATACAGGGCGGCGAGCAGTACTTC. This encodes CASSIQGGEQYF.

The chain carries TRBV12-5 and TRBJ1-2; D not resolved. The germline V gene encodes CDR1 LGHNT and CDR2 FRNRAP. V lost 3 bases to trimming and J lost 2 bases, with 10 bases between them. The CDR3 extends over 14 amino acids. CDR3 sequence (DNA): TGTGCTAGTGGTTTCTTAAGTTGGAACTATGGCTACACCTTC. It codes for CASGFLSWNYGYTF.

CDR3 DNA: TGTGCCATCAGTGAGGGTTATGAAGGGGCCAATCAGCCCCAGCATTTT. Translated, it gives CAISEGYEGANQPQHF. This chain connects TRBV10-3 to TRBJ1-5, with D perhaps TRBD1 (5 bases). This CDR3 region has 16 residues. Trimming shortened V by 2 bases and J by 3 bases, and 14 bases separated the two germline ends. Germline V gene data show CDR1 as ENHRY and CDR2 as SYGVKD.

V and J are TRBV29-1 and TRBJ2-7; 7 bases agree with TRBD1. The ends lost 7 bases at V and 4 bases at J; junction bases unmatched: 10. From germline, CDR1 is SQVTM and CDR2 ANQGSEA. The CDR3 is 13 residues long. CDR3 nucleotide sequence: TGCAGCGCCGAACTGACAGGGTCTTACGAGCAGTACTTC. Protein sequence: CSAELTGSYEQYF.

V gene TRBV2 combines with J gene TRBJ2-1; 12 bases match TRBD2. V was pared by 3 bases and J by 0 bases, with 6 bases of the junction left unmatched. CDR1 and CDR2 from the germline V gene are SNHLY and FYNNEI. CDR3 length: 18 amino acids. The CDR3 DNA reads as TGTGCCAGCAGTGACCATCTAGCGGGAGGGAGCTCCTACAATGAGCAGTTCTTC. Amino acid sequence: CASSDHLAGGSSYNEQFF.

CDR3 nucleotide sequence: TGTGCCAGCAGTTACTCTGTCGGAGGGGACAATGAGCAGTTCTTC. This translates into CASSYSVGGDNEQFF. The chain carries TRBV6-5 and TRBJ2-1; possibly TRBD2 for D (6 bases). V was pared by 0 bases and J by 5 bases, with 11 bases between. The V gene's germline CDR1 is MNHEY and CDR2 SVGAGI. CDR3 size: 15 residues.